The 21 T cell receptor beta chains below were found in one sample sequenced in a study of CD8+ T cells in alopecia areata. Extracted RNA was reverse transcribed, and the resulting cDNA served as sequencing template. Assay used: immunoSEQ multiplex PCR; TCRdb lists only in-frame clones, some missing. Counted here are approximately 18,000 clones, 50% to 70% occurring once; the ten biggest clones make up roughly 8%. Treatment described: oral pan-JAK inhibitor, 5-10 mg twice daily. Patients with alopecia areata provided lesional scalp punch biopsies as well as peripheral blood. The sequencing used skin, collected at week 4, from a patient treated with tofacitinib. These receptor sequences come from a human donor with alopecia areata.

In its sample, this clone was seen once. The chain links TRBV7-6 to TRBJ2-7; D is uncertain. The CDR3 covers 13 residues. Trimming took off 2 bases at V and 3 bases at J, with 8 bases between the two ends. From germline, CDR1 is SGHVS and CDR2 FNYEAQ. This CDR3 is CASSLSADYEQYF. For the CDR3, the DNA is TGTGCCAGCAGCTTATCGGCAGACTACGAGCAGTACTTC.

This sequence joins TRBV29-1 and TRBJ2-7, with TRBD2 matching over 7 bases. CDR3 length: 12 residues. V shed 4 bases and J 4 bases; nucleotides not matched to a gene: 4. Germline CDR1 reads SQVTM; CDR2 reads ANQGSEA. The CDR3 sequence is CSVGQGGYEQYF. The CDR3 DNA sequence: TGCAGCGTTGGGCAGGGAGGGTACGAGCAGTACTTC.

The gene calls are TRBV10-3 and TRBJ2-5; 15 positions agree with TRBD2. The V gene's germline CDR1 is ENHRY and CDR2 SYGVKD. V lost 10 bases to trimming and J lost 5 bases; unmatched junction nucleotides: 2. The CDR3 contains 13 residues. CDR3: CATGLAGGETQYF. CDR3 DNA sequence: TGTGCCACCGGACTAGCGGGGGGGGAGACCCAGTACTTC.

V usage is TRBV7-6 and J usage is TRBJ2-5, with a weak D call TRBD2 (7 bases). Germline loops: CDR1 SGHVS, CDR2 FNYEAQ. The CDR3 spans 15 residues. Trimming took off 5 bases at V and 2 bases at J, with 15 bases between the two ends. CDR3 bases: TGTGCCAGCAGCAGCTTAGGGGGGGGTCAAGAGACCCAGTACTTC. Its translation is CASSSLGGGQETQYF.

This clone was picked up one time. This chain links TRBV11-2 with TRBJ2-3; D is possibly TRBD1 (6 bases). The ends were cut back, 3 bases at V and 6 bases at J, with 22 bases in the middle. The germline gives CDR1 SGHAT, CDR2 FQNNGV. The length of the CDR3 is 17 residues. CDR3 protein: CASSFSRTDPRSDTQYF. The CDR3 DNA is TGTGCCAGCAGCTTCTCCCGGACAGACCCTCGTAGTGATACGCAGTATTTT.

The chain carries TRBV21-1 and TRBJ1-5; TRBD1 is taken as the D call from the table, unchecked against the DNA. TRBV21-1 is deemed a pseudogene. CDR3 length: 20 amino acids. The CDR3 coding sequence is TGTGCCAGCAGCAACCGGGATGAGGGACAGGCCATATCAGGCAATCAGCCCCAGCATTTT. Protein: CASSNRDEGQAISGNQPQHF.

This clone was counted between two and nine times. The CDR3: CSVRLGVMRGYEQYF. CDR3 nucleotide sequence: TGCAGCGTTAGGTTGGGGGTAATGCGGGGCTACGAGCAGTACTTC. This chain links TRBV29-1 with TRBJ2-7, with D perhaps TRBD2 (6 bases). Per germline, CDR1 SQVTM and CDR2 ANQGSEA. V was trimmed by 5 bases and J by 3 bases, leaving 20 bases between them. There are 15 residues in the CDR3.

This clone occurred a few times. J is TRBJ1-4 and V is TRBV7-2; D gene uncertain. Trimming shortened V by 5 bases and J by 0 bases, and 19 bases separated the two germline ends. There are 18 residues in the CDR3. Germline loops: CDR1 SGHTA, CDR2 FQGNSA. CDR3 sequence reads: CASSPRVHFYATNEKLFF. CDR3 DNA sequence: TGTGCCAGCAGCCCGCGGGTACATTTTTATGCAACTAATGAAAAACTGTTTTTT. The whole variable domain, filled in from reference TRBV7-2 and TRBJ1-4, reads GAGVSQSPSNKVTEKGKDVELRCDPISGHTALYWYRQSLGQGLEFLIYFQGNSAPDKSGLPSDRFSAERTGGSVSTLTIQRTQQEDSAVYLCASSPRVHFYATNEKLFFGSGTQLSVL.

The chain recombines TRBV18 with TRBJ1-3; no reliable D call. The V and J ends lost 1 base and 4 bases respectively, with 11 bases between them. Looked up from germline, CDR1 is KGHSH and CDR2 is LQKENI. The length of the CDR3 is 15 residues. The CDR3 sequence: CASSPLVGPGNTIYF. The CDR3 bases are TGTGCCAGCTCACCACTGGTAGGACCGGGAAACACCATATATTTT.

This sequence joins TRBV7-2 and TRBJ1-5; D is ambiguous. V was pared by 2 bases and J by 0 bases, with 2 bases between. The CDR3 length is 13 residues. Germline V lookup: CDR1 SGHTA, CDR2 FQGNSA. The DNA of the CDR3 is TGTGCCAGCAGCTTAAATAGCAATCAGCCCCAGCATTTT. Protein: CASSLNSNQPQHF.

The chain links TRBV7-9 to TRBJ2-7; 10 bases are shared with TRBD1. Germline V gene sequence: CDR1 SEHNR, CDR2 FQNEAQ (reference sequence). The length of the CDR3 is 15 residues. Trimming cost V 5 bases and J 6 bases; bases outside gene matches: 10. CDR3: CASSLGTGERREQYF. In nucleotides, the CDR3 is TGTGCCAGCAGCCTCGGGACAGGGGAACGTCGCGAGCAGTACTTC.

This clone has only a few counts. CDR3 region: CASSADSSGANVLTF. The CDR3 DNA reads as TGCGCCAGCAGCGCCGACAGCTCTGGGGCCAACGTCCTGACTTTC. The chain joins TRBV5-1 to TRBJ2-6, with D perhaps TRBD1 (5 bases). Germline V gives CDR1 SGHRS, CDR2 YFSETQ. V was trimmed by 4 bases and J by 0 bases, leaving 8 bases between them. The CDR3 extends over 15 amino acids.

The CDR3, as DNA: TGTGCCAGCAGCTTAGTTAGAAACTACGAGCAGTACTTC. Translating it yields CASSLVRNYEQYF. This chain connects TRBV13 to TRBJ2-7; no firm D call. This CDR3 region has 13 residues. Germline V lookup: CDR1 PRHDT, CDR2 FYEKMQ (reference sequence). V dropped 1 base and J dropped 3 bases, with 7 bases sitting between them.

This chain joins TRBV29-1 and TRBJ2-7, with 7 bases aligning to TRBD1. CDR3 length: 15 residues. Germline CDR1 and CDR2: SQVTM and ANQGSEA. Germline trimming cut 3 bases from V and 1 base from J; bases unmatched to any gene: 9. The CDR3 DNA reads TGCAGCGTTGACCCTACAGGGGACGGTTCCTACGAGCAGTACTTC. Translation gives CSVDPTGDGSYEQYF.

This chain's CDR3 is CASSPYSGRGDTEAFF. DNA of the CDR3: TGTGCCAGCTCACCCTACTCGGGGAGGGGGGACACTGAAGCTTTCTTT. V and J are TRBV18 and TRBJ1-1; the D gene is possibly TRBD1 (6 bases). Germline CDR1 and CDR2: KGHSH and LQKENI. CDR3 size: 16 residues. V was cut by 3 bases and J by 3 bases, with 17 bases left in between.

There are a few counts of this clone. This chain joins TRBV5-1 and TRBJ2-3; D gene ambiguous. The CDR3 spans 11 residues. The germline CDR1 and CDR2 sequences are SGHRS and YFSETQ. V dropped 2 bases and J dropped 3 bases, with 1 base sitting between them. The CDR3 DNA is TGCGCCAGCAGCTTAACAGATACGCAGTATTTT. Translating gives CASSLTDTQYF.

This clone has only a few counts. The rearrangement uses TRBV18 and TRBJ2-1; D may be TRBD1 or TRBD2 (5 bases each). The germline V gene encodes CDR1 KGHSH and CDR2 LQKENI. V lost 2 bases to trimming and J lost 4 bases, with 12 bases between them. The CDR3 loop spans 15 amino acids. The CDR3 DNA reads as TGTGCCAGCTCACCAGAGAGGGGACCGTACAATGAGCAGTTCTTC. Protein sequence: CASSPERGPYNEQFF.

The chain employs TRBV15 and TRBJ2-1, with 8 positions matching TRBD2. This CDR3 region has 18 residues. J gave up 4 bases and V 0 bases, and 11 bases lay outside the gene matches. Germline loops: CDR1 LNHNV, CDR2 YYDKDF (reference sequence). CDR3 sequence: CATSREWSGGGWYNEQFF. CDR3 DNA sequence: TGTGCCACCAGCAGAGAGTGGTCCGGGGGGGGCTGGTACAATGAGCAGTTCTTC.

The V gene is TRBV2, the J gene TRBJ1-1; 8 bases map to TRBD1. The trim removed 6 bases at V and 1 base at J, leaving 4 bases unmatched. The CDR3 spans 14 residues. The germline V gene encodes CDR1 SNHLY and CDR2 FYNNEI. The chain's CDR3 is CASSHTGGNTEAFF. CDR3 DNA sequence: TGTGCCAGCAGCCATACAGGGGGGAACACTGAAGCTTTCTTT.

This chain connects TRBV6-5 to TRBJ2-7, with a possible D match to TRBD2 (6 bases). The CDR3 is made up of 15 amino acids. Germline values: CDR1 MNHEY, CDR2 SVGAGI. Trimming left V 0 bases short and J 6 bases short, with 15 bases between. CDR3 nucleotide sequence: TGTGCCAGCAGTTACTCAGAACGGGGGTTGGGCGAGCAGTACTTC. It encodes CASSYSERGLGEQYF.

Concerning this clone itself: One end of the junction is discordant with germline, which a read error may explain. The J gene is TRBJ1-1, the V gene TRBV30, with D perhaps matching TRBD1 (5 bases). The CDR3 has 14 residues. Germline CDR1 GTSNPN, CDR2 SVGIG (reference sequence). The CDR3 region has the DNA TGTGCCCGGAGTCCAACGGGGGAGGGTAAGCGGGCTTTCTTT. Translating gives CARSPTGEGKRAFF.